This entry lists 5 T cell receptor beta chains sequenced from one sample in a study of technical replicates of blood from a handful of donors. Measured with immunoSEQ multiplex PCR; TCRdb has only the in-frame clones, and not every one. The sample shows some 50,000 clones, 94% of them seen only once. Sample: T cells isolated from PBMCs. The receptors come from a human donor in good health.

The chain is built from TRBV15 and TRBJ1-1; a weak D match, TRBD1 (6 bases). CDR1 and CDR2 (germline): LNHNV, YYDKDF (reference sequence). V was pared by 3 bases and J by 6 bases, with 17 bases between. This CDR3 is built from 15 residues. The CDR3 region is CATSSGWTDTSEAFF. The CDR3 nucleotides read TGTGCCACCAGCAGTGGCTGGACAGACACATCTGAAGCTTTCTTT.

The chain links TRBV7-9 to TRBJ2-7; D gene unclear. Germline assignment: CDR1 SEHNR and CDR2 FQNEAQ (reference sequence). With 5 bases removed from V and 3 bases from J, the gap between germline ends came to 14 bases. CDR3 length: 14 amino acids. CDR3 DNA sequence: TGTGCCAGCAGCCCTGCGACTCTTGTCTACGAGCAGTACTTC. Translation: CASSPATLVYEQYF.

The chain couples TRBV5-1 to TRBJ2-7; 7 bases agree with TRBD1. The trim removed 1 base at V and 6 bases at J, leaving 7 bases unmatched. The CDR3 loop spans 14 amino acids. Germline assignment: CDR1 SGHRS and CDR2 YFSETQ. The CDR3 nucleotides are TGCGCCAGCAGCTTGACCGGGACAGATTCCGAGCAGTACTTC. It encodes CASSLTGTDSEQYF.

The CDR3 DNA follows: TGTGCCAGCAGCCCGCGACTAGCTAGGAATGAGCAGTTCTTC. This encodes CASSPRLARNEQFF. The genes are TRBV6-5 and TRBJ2-1; 7 bases are shared with TRBD2. The germline V gene encodes CDR1 MNHEY and CDR2 SVGAGI. This CDR3 comprises 14 residues. With 6 bases clipped from V and 7 bases from J, the junction kept 9 bases outside the gene matches.

J is TRBJ2-3 and V is TRBV5-6, with D hard to call. This CDR3 region has 12 residues. Per germline, CDR1 SGHDT and CDR2 YYEEEE. V was cut by 0 bases and J by 8 bases, with 7 bases left in between. Written as DNA, the CDR3 is TGTGCCAGCAGCTTGGGGGCCATTACGCAGTATTTT. Translating it yields CASSLGAITQYF.